These 27 T cell receptor beta chains were sequenced from one sample in a study of T-cell reconstitution after alpha-beta-depleted transplantation in children. Preparation of the TCRbeta library used unique molecular identifiers. MiXCR, applied by TCRdb to the PCR reads, yields one record per CDR3 protein. The repertoire has about 600,000 distinct CDR3 sequences, over 9.5% of them found once; the top ten carry about 4.2%. Source: PBMCs from the stem cell graft donor, taken from the stem cell graft. Receptor source: a human donor who donated a stem cell graft to a child with acute myeloid leukemia.

The gene calls are TRBV10-2 and TRBJ2-1, with D hard to call. CDR3 length: 12 amino acids. V shed 8 bases and J shed 6 bases, with 11 bases lying between them. The germline V gene encodes CDR1 WSHSY and CDR2 SAAADI. CDR3 coding DNA: TGCGCCAGCCGCACCCTCACCAATGAGCAGTTCTTC. Translated, it gives CASRTLTNEQFF.

In this sample, this clonotype turned up many times. The gene calls are TRBV7-9 and TRBJ2-7; 12 positions match TRBD2. V was clipped by 3 bases and J by 2 bases; unmatched bases: 8. The CDR3 is 17 residues long. Germline loops: CDR1 SEHNR, CDR2 FQNEAQ (reference sequence). This chain's CDR3 is CASSFPKRLAGAYEQYF. DNA for the CDR3: TGTGCCAGCAGCTTCCCTAAGAGACTAGCGGGGGCCTACGAGCAGTACTTC.

The rearrangement joins TRBV20-1 to TRBJ2-1, with a possible D match to TRBD2 (6 bases). Germline lookup yields CDR1 DFQATT and CDR2 SNEGSKA (reference sequence). This CDR3 spans 16 amino acids. Trimming removed 0 bases at V and 5 bases at J, with 17 bases between. The CDR3 coding sequence is TGCAGTGCTAGAGATTTGAGACAGCGGGCGGACAATGAGCAGTTCTTC. It codes for CSARDLRQRADNEQFF.

The chain links TRBV7-4 to TRBJ1-2, with D maybe TRBD1 (5 bases). The CDR3 is made up of 17 amino acids. Germline-derived CDR1 and CDR2 are SGHVT and SQSDAQ. V was pared by 1 base and J by 5 bases, with 20 bases between. The CDR3 DNA follows: TGTGCCAGCAGCTTAGGCCGGGGCTTGAAGGGTCAATATGGCTACACCTTC. It translates to CASSLGRGLKGQYGYTF.

This rearrangement joins TRBV5-1 to TRBJ2-5, with TRBD2 identical over 10 bases. Unmatched junction bases numbered 7, after V lost 4 bases and J lost 1 base. Germline CDR1 reads SGHRS; CDR2 reads YFSETQ. The CDR3 contains 16 residues. CDR3 residues: CASSQGAGGTQETQYF. The DNA of the CDR3 is TGCGCCAGCAGCCAGGGAGCGGGAGGGACCCAAGAGACCCAGTACTTC.

This clonotype has a handful of counts. V and J are TRBV28 and TRBJ2-1; 8 nucleotides agree with TRBD1. The junction had 15 bases not matched to a gene; V was cut back by 10 bases and J by 7 bases. The CDR3 spans 15 residues. Germline CDR1 and CDR2: MDHEN and SYDVKM. The CDR3 region has the DNA TGTGCCACCCTGACCGACAGGGGTGACAGGAATGAGCAGTTCTTC. Amino acids: CATLTDRGDRNEQFF.

This clonotype was seen a handful of times. The CDR3 nucleotides read TGCGCCAGCAGCACGGGACTCCGAGGGAGCACAGATACGCAGTATTTT. It is translated as CASSTGLRGSTDTQYF. The chain carries TRBV5-1 and TRBJ2-3; the D gene is possibly TRBD2 (6 bases). The CDR3 is made up of 16 amino acids. With 4 bases removed from V and 0 bases from J, the gap between germline ends came to 15 bases. Germline V lookup: CDR1 SGHRS, CDR2 YFSETQ.

This clonotype was found a few times. This chain uses TRBV28 with TRBJ2-7; 10 nucleotides align to TRBD1. V dropped 8 bases and J dropped 4; count of bases not matched to a gene: 2. This CDR3 has 12 amino acids. The germline gives CDR1 MDHEN, CDR2 SYDVKM. The CDR3 DNA sequence: TGTGCCAGCGGACAGGGGGTATACGAGCAGTACTTC. This translates into CASGQGVYEQYF.

This clonotype was counted at least ten times. The rearrangement joins TRBV7-9 to TRBJ2-7; the match to TRBD2 covers 8 bases. V was pared by 5 bases and J by 3 bases, with 9 bases of the junction left unmatched. This CDR3 is 15 amino acids long. Germline V gene sequence: CDR1 SEHNR, CDR2 FQNEAQ (reference sequence). The CDR3 DNA is TGTGCCAGCAGCCCGTTAGCGGGACTGCTCTACGAGCAGTACTTC. It codes for CASSPLAGLLYEQYF.

This clonotype came up many times. The CDR3 coding sequence is TGTGCCATCAACGAAGCGGGAGGGAAATATGAGCAGTTCTTC. Protein product: CAINEAGGKYEQFF. This chain joins TRBV10-3 and TRBJ2-1, with 10 bases identical to TRBD2. Germline V gene data show CDR1 as ENHRY and CDR2 as SYGVKD. The CDR3 length is 14 residues. Trimming took 7 bases from V and 8 from J; bases not matched to a gene: 8.

The rearrangement uses TRBV5-1 and TRBJ1-1; no reliable D call. Looked up from germline, CDR1 is SGHRS and CDR2 is YFSETQ. The CDR3 totals 14 residues. V gave up 2 bases and J gave up 0 bases, with 8 bases separating them. CDR3 amino acids: CASSFSVLNTEAFF. The CDR3 bases are TGCGCCAGCAGCTTTTCGGTGCTGAACACTGAAGCTTTCTTT.

The CDR3 DNA reads TGTGCCAGCAGTTACTTTTCTGGCGGGAGAGGTGAGCAGTTCTTC. It encodes CASSYFSGGRGEQFF. The chain is built from TRBV6-2 or TRBV6-3 and TRBJ2-1; TRBD2 matches 7 bases. CDR3 length: 15 amino acids. V shed 1 base, J shed 9 bases, and the junction held 9 bases outside the gene matches. Germline CDR1 and CDR2: MNHEY and SVGEGT.

This clonotype came up many times. This chain links TRBV12-3 or TRBV12-4 with TRBJ2-2, with TRBD2 matching over 9 bases. CDR3 length: 18 amino acids. J gave up 1 base and V 2 bases, and 8 bases lay outside the gene matches. The CDR3 nucleotides are TGTGCCAGCAGTTTAATACTAGCGGGCACTCTGAACACCGGGGAGCTGTTTTTT. Amino acid sequence: CASSLILAGTLNTGELFF.

This clonotype was seen a handful of times. The chain uses TRBV29-1 and TRBJ2-3, with D possibly called TRBD1 or TRBD2 (5 bases each). Trimming pared 3 bases from V and 3 bases from J, leaving 7 bases between. Germline V lookup: CDR1 SQVTM, CDR2 ANQGSEA. This CDR3 is built from 12 residues. CDR3 nucleotide sequence: TGCAGCGTTGACAGGGAGACAGATACGCAGTATTTT. It codes for CSVDRETDTQYF.

This clonotype was seen more than once but under ten times. The chain is built from TRBV20-1 and TRBJ1-1, with TRBD1 as a possible D gene (6 bases). V was pared by 0 bases and J by 8 bases, with 16 bases between. This CDR3 is 14 amino acids long. Germline assignment: CDR1 DFQATT and CDR2 SNEGSKA (reference sequence). Here the CDR3 reads CSARDPQGGGEAFF. As DNA, the CDR3 is TGCAGTGCTAGAGACCCACAGGGCGGGGGAGAAGCTTTCTTT.

This clonotype came up a few times. This rearrangement joins TRBV27 to TRBJ2-1, with a tentative D call TRBD1 (5 bases). Per germline, CDR1 MNHEY and CDR2 SMNVEV (reference sequence). This CDR3 has 15 amino acids. Between the trimmed V and J ends, which lost 3 bases and 7 bases, there was a span of 16 bases. CDR3 sequence: CASSFWRDTGNEQFF. Written as DNA, the CDR3 is TGTGCCAGCAGTTTTTGGCGTGATACAGGAAATGAGCAGTTCTTC.

The genes are TRBV20-1 and TRBJ2-3; the D gene is possibly TRBD2 (5 bases). The CDR3 is 15 residues long. Trimming removed 7 bases at V and 1 base at J, with 18 bases between. Germline CDR1 reads DFQATT; CDR2 reads SNEGSKA (reference sequence). The chain's CDR3 is CSGRESGIRTDTQYF. CDR3 DNA sequence: TGCAGTGGGCGAGAAAGCGGAATTCGCACAGATACGCAGTATTTT.

The chain combines TRBV6-2 or TRBV6-3 with TRBJ2-2; perhaps D is TRBD1 or TRBD2 (5 bases each). The CDR3 has 13 residues. V lost 7 bases to trimming and J lost 2 bases, with 8 bases between them. CDR1 and CDR2 (germline): MNHEY, SVGEGT. CDR3 coding DNA: TGTGCCAGCATCCGGGACAACACCGGGGAGCTGTTTTTT. As protein: CASIRDNTGELFF.

The sample holds many counts of this clonotype. The chain carries TRBV29-1 and TRBJ1-5, with a possible D match to TRBD1 (5 bases). Germline CDR1 reads SQVTM; CDR2 reads ANQGSEA. The CDR3 loop spans 14 amino acids. Trimming took 4 bases from V and 3 from J, leaving 13 bases between them. The CDR3 bases are TGCAGCGTTGTAACGGGGGACTTCAATCAGCCCCAGCATTTT. Its translation is CSVVTGDFNQPQHF.

The chain has TRBV11-2 and TRBJ2-7, with a weak D call TRBD1 (6 bases). This CDR3 comprises 17 residues. Germline V gene sequence: CDR1 SGHAT, CDR2 FQNNGV. The germline V and J ends were trimmed by 7 bases and 6 bases, with 28 bases remaining between them. In nucleotides, the CDR3 is TGTGCCAGCACCGACACCATACAGACAGGCTTTCCGACCGAGCAGTACTTC. Its translation is CASTDTIQTGFPTEQYF.

This clonotype came up many times. This chain joins TRBV11-2 and TRBJ2-1; unclear D gene. CDR1 is SGHAT, CDR2 FQNNGV, per germline. The CDR3 extends over 13 amino acids. Trimming shortened V by 2 bases and J by 7 bases, and 9 bases separated the two germline ends. The CDR3 region is CASSLIGQNEQFF. CDR3 nucleotides: TGTGCCAGCAGCTTAATCGGCCAAAATGAGCAGTTCTTC.

This clonotype was seen more than once but under ten times. V usage is TRBV19 and J usage is TRBJ1-5; weak D call: TRBD1 (5 bases). In germline, CDR1 is LNHDA, CDR2 SQIVND (reference sequence). Between the trimmed V and J ends, which lost 5 bases and 2 bases, there was a span of 16 bases. CDR3 length equals 16 residues. CDR3 in DNA: TGTGCCAGTAGTCTCCGGGGGGAAGGGGGCAATCAGCCCCAGCATTTT. Amino acids: CASSLRGEGGNQPQHF.

In its sample, this clonotype was seen many times. V gene TRBV5-1 combines with J gene TRBJ2-3; a weak D match, TRBD1 (6 bases). The CDR3 has 16 residues. Germline CDR1 reads SGHRS; CDR2 reads YFSETQ. With 4 bases removed from V and 2 bases from J, the gap between germline ends came to 17 bases. The CDR3 nucleotides are TGCGCCAGCAGCCGCCGTTCAGGGGACCTCACAGATACGCAGTATTTT. Translating it yields CASSRRSGDLTDTQYF.

This clonotype was detected many times. Here the CDR3 DNA reads TGCAGTGCTAGAGAACAGGGAGGGAGGTTGTACGAGCAGTACTTC. Translated: CSAREQGGRLYEQYF. The gene calls are TRBV20-1 and TRBJ2-7; D perhaps matches TRBD2 (7 bases). Per germline, CDR1 DFQATT and CDR2 SNEGSKA (reference sequence). There are 15 residues in the CDR3. V was trimmed by 0 bases and J by 4 bases, leaving 16 bases between them.

This clonotype was recorded a few times. This sequence joins TRBV6-5 and TRBJ1-4; D may be TRBD1 (5 bases). The germline V and J ends were trimmed by 2 bases and 7 bases, with 11 bases remaining between them. In germline, CDR1 is MNHEY, CDR2 SVGAGI. This CDR3 comprises 14 residues. CDR3 DNA: TGTGCCAGCAGTTACAGGGGTTTGAGTGAAAAACTGTTTTTT. This sequence encodes CASSYRGLSEKLFF.

At least ten counts were recorded for this clonotype. The V gene is TRBV20-1, the J gene TRBJ2-3; 7 bases agree with TRBD1. After removal of 0 bases from V and 1 base from J, the junction contained 4 bases not matched to a gene. The CDR3 spans 15 residues. In germline, CDR1 is DFQATT, CDR2 SNEGSKA (reference sequence). CDR3 in DNA: TGCAGTGCTAGAGATCTTCAGGGGGGCACAGATACGCAGTATTTT. Protein product: CSARDLQGGTDTQYF.

V and J are TRBV6-2 or TRBV6-3 and TRBJ2-1; tentative D call: TRBD2 (5 bases). Germline loops: CDR1 MNHEY, CDR2 SVGEGT. V gave up 5 bases and J gave up 2 bases, with 13 bases separating them. The CDR3 sequence is 15 residues long. The CDR3 DNA reads TGTGCCAGCAGTCTAGCCTCACCCACCTACAATGAGCAGTTCTTC. Protein sequence: CASSLASPTYNEQFF.